The text below deals with one TCR beta chain. What it binds is not known. Researchers tagged individual cDNA molecules with unique molecular identifiers. TCRdb reprocessed the 5' RACE reads with MiXCR, giving one entry per CDR3 protein. The table includes around 57,000 distinct CDR3 sequences, about 8.2% detected once. The source of the sample is a study of early T cells in non-severe SARS-CoV-2 infection. Notes on the study in general: Matching results from VDJdb favored anti-spike CD8 responses, leaving private and CD4 specificities undetected.

V lost 5 bases and J lost 1, with 9 bases in between. The CDR3 extends over 15 amino acids. CDR1 is SGHVS and CDR2 is FQNEAQ in the germline V gene. The chain employs TRBV7-8 and TRBJ2-6; D remains unclear. Sequenced: whole blood. This receptor was identified in an adult who was a healthcare worker with PCR-confirmed SARS-CoV-2 infection or an uninfected control (not recorded which). The CDR3, as DNA: TGTGCCAGCAGCACCCCCGGGTCTGGGGCCAACGTCCTGACTTTC. Amino acid sequence: CASSTPGSGANVLTF.